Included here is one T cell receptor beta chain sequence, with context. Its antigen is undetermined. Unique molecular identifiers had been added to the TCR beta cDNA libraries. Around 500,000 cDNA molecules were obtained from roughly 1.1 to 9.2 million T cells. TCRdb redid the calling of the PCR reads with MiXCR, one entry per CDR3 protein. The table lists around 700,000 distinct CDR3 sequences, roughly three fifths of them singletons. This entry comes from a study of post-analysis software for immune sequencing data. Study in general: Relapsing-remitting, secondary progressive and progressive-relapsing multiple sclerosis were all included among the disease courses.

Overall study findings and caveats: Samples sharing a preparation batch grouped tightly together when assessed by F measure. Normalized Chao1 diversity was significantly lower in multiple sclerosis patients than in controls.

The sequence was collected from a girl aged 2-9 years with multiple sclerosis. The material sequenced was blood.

DNA of the CDR3: TGCAGCGTTGAAGGGTCAGACTCTGGGGCCAACGTCCTGACTTTC. Translation: CSVEGSDSGANVLTF. This chain joins TRBV29-1 and TRBJ2-6; D is ambiguous. V dropped 1 base and J dropped 0 bases, with 7 bases sitting between them. Per the germline V gene, CDR1 is SQVTM and CDR2 is ANQGSEA. The length of the CDR3 is 15 residues.